One and the same sample provided the 3 T cell receptor beta chains below, sequenced in a study of blood T cell repertoires in COVID-19. Here immunoSEQ multiplex PCR was the method, and the copy in TCRdb shows in-frame clones only, minus some. Counted here are a few hundred thousand clones, around 87% occurring once; the ten biggest clones make up around 2.5%. The material sequenced was peripheral blood. Every receptor here comes from a woman aged 45-65 years with acute or convalescent COVID-19.

The J gene is TRBJ2-6, the V gene TRBV7-2, with 11 positions matching TRBD2. The V gene's germline CDR1 is SGHTA and CDR2 FQGNSA. This CDR3 is 19 amino acids long. V lost 1 base to trimming and J lost 0 bases; unmatched junction nucleotides: 5. CDR3 sequence: CASSLVLGLAVSGANVLTF. In DNA form, the CDR3 reads TGTGCCAGCAGCTTAGTTTTGGGACTAGCGGTCTCTGGGGCCAACGTCCTGACTTTC.

The V call is TRBV7-2, the J call TRBJ2-7; D unclear. CDR3 size: 17 residues. Trimming pared 1 base from V and 0 bases from J, leaving 16 bases between. Per the germline V gene, CDR1 is SGHTA and CDR2 is FQGNSA. The CDR3 spells CASSLVQRLRSSYEQYF. The CDR3 DNA sequence: TGTGCCAGCAGCTTAGTACAAAGACTTCGGAGCTCCTACGAGCAGTACTTC.

V and J are TRBV30 and TRBJ1-5, with D unclear. The CDR3 loop spans 14 amino acids. The ends were cut back, 2 bases at V and 5 bases at J, with 13 bases in the middle. Germline V gives CDR1 GTSNPN, CDR2 SVGIG (reference sequence). The DNA of the CDR3 is TGTGCCTGGAGTCCCCGGGGATGGGATCAGCCCCAGCATTTT. This codes for CAWSPRGWDQPQHF.